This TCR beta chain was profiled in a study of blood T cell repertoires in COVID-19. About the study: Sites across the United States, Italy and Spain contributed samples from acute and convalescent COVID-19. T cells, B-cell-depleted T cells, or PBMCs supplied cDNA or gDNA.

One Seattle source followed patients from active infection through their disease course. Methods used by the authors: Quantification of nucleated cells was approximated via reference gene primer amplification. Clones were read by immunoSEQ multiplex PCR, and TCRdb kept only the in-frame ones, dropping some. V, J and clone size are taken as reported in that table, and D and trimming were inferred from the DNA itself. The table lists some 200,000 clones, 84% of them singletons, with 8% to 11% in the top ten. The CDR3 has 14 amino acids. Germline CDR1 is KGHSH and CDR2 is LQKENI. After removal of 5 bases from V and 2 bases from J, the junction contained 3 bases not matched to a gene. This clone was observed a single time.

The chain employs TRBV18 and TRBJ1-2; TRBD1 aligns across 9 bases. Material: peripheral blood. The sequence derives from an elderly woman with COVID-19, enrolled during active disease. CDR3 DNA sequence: TGTGCCAGCTCAAGGGACAGGGACAACTATGGCTACACCTTC. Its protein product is CASSRDRDNYGYTF.